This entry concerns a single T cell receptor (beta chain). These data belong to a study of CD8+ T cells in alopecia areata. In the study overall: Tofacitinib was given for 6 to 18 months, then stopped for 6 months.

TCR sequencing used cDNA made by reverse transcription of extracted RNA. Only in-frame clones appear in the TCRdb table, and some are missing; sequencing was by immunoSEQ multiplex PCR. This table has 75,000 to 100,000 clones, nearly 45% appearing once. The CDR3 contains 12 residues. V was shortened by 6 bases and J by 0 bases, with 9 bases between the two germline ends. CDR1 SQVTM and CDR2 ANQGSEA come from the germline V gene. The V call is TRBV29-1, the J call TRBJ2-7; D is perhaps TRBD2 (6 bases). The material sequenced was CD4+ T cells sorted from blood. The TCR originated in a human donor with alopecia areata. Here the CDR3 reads CSVRGTSYEQYF. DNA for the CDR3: TGCAGCGTCCGGGGGACCTCCTACGAGCAGTACTTC.